Sequencing of this TCR beta chain was carried out in a study of long-term antiretroviral therapy in people with HIV. The immunoSEQ assay was v3.0, run at survey level. Here immunoSEQ multiplex PCR was the method, and the copy in TCRdb shows in-frame clones only, minus some. The table has around 11,000 clones, 81% seen once; the top ten hold about 18%. Trimming left V 0 bases short and J 0 bases short, with 10 bases between. The germline V gene encodes CDR1 SGHRS and CDR2 YFSETQ. This CDR3 contains 16 residues. The rearrangement links TRBV5-1 to TRBJ2-1; D not certain. This receptor was taken from a man in his forties or fifties with HIV. The sample in question was unsorted PBMCs, obtained 1.8 years after starting antiretroviral therapy. The CDR3 here is CASSLDGSGSYNEQFF. In DNA form, the CDR3 reads TGCGCCAGCAGCTTGGATGGCTCAGGCTCCTACAATGAGCAGTTCTTC.